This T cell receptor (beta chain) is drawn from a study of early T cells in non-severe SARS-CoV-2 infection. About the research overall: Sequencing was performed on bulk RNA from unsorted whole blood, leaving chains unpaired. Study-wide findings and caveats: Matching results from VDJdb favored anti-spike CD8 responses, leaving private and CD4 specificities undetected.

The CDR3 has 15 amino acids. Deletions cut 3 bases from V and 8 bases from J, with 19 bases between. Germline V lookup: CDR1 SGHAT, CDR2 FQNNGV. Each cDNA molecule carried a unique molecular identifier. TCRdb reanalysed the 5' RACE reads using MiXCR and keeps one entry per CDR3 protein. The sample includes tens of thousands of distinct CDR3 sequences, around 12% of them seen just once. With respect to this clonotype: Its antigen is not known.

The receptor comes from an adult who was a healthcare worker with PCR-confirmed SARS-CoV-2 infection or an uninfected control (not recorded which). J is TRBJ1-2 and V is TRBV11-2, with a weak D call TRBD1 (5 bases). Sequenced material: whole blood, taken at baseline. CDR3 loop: CASSLAPRDYGGYTF. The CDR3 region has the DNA TGTGCCAGCAGCTTGGCACCACGGGACTATGGAGGCTACACCTTC.